The subject of this entry is one T cell receptor beta chain. Its antigen is currently not known. There are no base qualities to consult, and no much larger clone falls within one base. The collaborating institutions used their own protocols to collect whole blood in K2EDTA tubes. For TCRbeta analysis, collaborators shipped samples as frozen whole blood, isolated PBMCs, or DNA extracted from either of those sample types. The data were obtained in a study of blood T cell repertoires in COVID-19 (TCRdb year 2020). Notes on the research overall: Samples from collaborators originated in the United States, Italy and Spain and spanned both the acute and convalescent phases of COVID-19. The repertoires were released in a freely available public database intended as a resource for research on the immune response to SARS-CoV-2. The material from the prospective study consisted of cDNA or gDNA derived from T cells, B-cell-depleted T cells, or PBMCs. A de-identified subject ID, COVID-19 status, age in years and sex were almost always included in the sample metadata. Where available, HLA class I and class II types were taken from metadata supplied by the sample provider and were not determined by assay-based typing. Samples came from the ongoing ImmuneRACE study (first 160 participants) plus 1,254 subjects from 6 global collaborators. The dataset comprised deeply sampled blood TCRbeta repertoires from subjects exposed to, actively infected with, or recovered from COVID-19.

On the study overall, not on this receptor specifically: The amount of clinical and demographic metadata varied by source and participant and was provided uncurated.

TCRbeta CDR3 regions were amplified from genomic DNA using the immunoSEQ Assay, a bias-controlled multiplex PCR. The study's processing was this. Nucleated cell counts per sample were estimated from amplification of reference gene primers within the assay. Sequence reads were collapsed and filtered to measure the absolute abundance of every unique TCRbeta CDR3 rearrangement. Productive Simpson clonality was computed per sample as the square root of Simpson's diversity index over productive rearrangements. Imported from immuneACCESS, the table was reduced by TCRdb to in-frame sequences with V and J called. These copies leave out some clones; in studies compared against another copy, an unresolved V gene accounts for under half, and the cause of the remainder is not known. Clone size and V and J calls were adopted from that table, with D and trimming inferred from the DNA. This sample holds roughly 90,000 clones; 80% to 85% were observed only once. 31% of the sample is in the top ten clones.

Sequencing was performed on peripheral blood. The TCR comes from an elderly woman with active or convalescent COVID-19.

The CDR3 protein: CASSETVNTEAFF. Here is the DNA: TGTGCCAGCAGTGAAACAGTGAACACTGAAGCTTTCTTT. The chain uses TRBV25-1 and TRBJ1-1, with the D segment identity uncertain. From a lookup of the germline V gene, CDR1 and CDR2 are MGHDK and SYGVNS. There are 13 amino acids in the CDR3, from cysteine to phenylalanine inclusive. The entry retains the CDR3 DNA only, 39 bases that are in frame from base 1. V is reduced by 2 bases and J by 0 bases, leaving a spacing of 4 bases between them. The CDR3, completed at both ends by the reference TRBV25-1 and TRBJ1-1 genes, gives the full variable domain EADIYQTPRYLVIGTGKKITLECSQTMGHDKMYWYQQDPGMELHLIHYSYGVNSTEKGDLSSESTVSRIRTEHFPLTLESARPSHTSQYLCASSETVNTEAFFGQGTRLTVV.